What follows are 23 T cell receptor beta chains derived from one specimen sequenced in a study of cytomegalovirus exposure and HLA in healthy donors. 13 Jbeta primers and 60 Vbeta primers were used for the PCR. Only in-frame clones appear in the TCRdb table, and some are missing; sequencing was by immunoSEQ multiplex PCR. Among about 200,000 clones, more than 65% were seen once, and the ten largest hold about 1.8%. The sample taken for sequencing was PBMCs. These receptors were collected from a man aged 50-60 years in good health and CMV-seronegative.

The chain has TRBV5-1 and TRBJ2-1; 10 positions match TRBD1. Germline assignment: CDR1 SGHRS and CDR2 YFSETQ. V shed 4 bases, J shed 8 bases, and the junction held 6 bases outside the gene matches. The length of the CDR3 is 14 residues. CDR3 sequence reads: CASSMDRGFHEQFF. The CDR3, as DNA: TGCGCCAGCAGCATGGACAGGGGGTTTCATGAGCAGTTCTTC. Looking up the rest from reference TRBV5-1 and TRBJ2-1 gives the full variable domain: KAGVTQTPRYLIKTRGQQVTLSCSPISGHRSVSWYQQTPGQGLQFLFEYFSETQRNKGNFPGRFSGRQFSNSRSEMNVSTLELGDSALYLCASSMDRGFHEQFFGPGTRLTVL.

The chain recombines TRBV30 with TRBJ1-2; TRBD1 matches at 8 bases. With V trimmed by 3 bases and J by 8 bases, 5 bases remained unmatched. The germline V gene has CDR1 GTSNPN and CDR2 SVGIG (reference sequence). The CDR3 contains 12 residues. This chain's CDR3 is CAWRTGAEGYTF. As DNA, the CDR3 is TGTGCCTGGAGGACAGGGGCTGAAGGCTACACCTTC. Full variable domain (outside the CDR3, taken from reference TRBV30 and TRBJ1-2): SQTIHQWPATLVQPVGSPLSLECTVEGTSNPNLYWYRQAAGRGLQLLFYSVGIGQISSEVPQNLSASRPQDRQFILSSKKLLLSDSGFYLCAWRTGAEGYTFGSGTRLTVV.

This chain uses TRBV30 with TRBJ2-6, with D possibly TRBD2 on 5 matching bases. CDR1 is GTSNPN, CDR2 SVGIG, per germline (reference sequence). The V end was cut by 5 bases, the J end by 0 bases, with 8 bases between. The CDR3 length is 14 residues. The CDR3: CAWGLASGANVLTF. The CDR3, as DNA: TGTGCCTGGGGACTGGCCTCTGGGGCCAACGTCCTGACTTTC.

This chain connects TRBV6-5 to TRBJ2-7; 13 nucleotides align to TRBD2. The CDR3 has 14 amino acids. Germline CDR1 reads MNHEY; CDR2 reads SVGAGI. The CDR3 nucleotides are TGTGCGAGCGGTGGGGGACTAGCGGGAAACGAGCAGTACTTC. Translating gives CASGGGLAGNEQYF.

The rearrangement joins TRBV7-6 to TRBJ2-5; perhaps TRBD2 as D (5 bases). The CDR3 sequence is 14 residues long. CDR1 and CDR2 (germline): SGHVS, FNYEAQ. Trimming took 1 base from V and 5 from J, leaving 11 bases between them. The CDR3 reads CASSLVSAGETQYF. CDR3 in DNA: TGTGCCAGCAGCTTAGTGTCGGCGGGCGAGACCCAGTACTTC.

CDR3 loop: CASSEPGTGGTSVGYTF. As DNA, the CDR3 is TGTGCCAGCAGTGAGCCCGGGACAGGGGGCACGAGTGTTGGCTACACCTTC. V gene TRBV25-1 combines with J gene TRBJ1-2, with 12 bases lining up with TRBD1. The trim removed 3 bases at V and 7 bases at J, leaving 12 bases unmatched. Germline V gene data show CDR1 as MGHDK and CDR2 as SYGVNS. This CDR3 region has 17 residues.

In its sample, this clone was seen once. The chain joins TRBV5-1 to TRBJ2-2, with TRBD2 as a possible D gene (5 bases). In germline, CDR1 is SGHRS, CDR2 YFSETQ. The CDR3 contains 16 residues. Trimming removed 4 bases at V and 5 bases at J, with 18 bases between. CDR3 in DNA: TGCGCCAGCAGCCCAACCCCCTCCGGGAAGACCGGGGAGCTGTTTTTT. Translation gives CASSPTPSGKTGELFF.

This chain's CDR3 is CASSYYPGNYEQYF. In DNA form, the CDR3 reads TGTGCCAGCAGTTACTATCCAGGGAACTACGAGCAGTACTTC. V gene TRBV6-5 combines with J gene TRBJ2-7, with D possibly TRBD1 on 5 matching bases. Trimming removed 1 base at V and 3 bases at J, with 10 bases between. The CDR3 consists of 14 residues. Germline CDR1 MNHEY, CDR2 SVGAGI.

The chain joins TRBV5-1 to TRBJ1-3; TRBD1 matches at 7 bases. V shed 5 bases and J 0 bases; nucleotides not matched to a gene: 5. Germline V gene sequence: CDR1 SGHRS, CDR2 YFSETQ. CDR3 size: 15 residues. The CDR3 sequence: CASSRTGLSGNTIYF. The CDR3 nucleotides read TGCGCCAGCAGTAGGACAGGACTCTCTGGAAACACCATATATTTT.

This clone came up a few times. The chain couples TRBV19 to TRBJ2-7, with D uncertain. The CDR3 is made up of 13 amino acids. Germline assignment: CDR1 LNHDA and CDR2 SQIVND (reference sequence). The V end lost 1 base, the J end lost 2 bases, and 6 bases lay between the germline ends. The DNA for the CDR3 is TGTGCCAGTAGTATAGCACACGCCTACGAGCAGTACTTC. Residues: CASSIAHAYEQYF.

The chain recombines TRBV18 with TRBJ2-5; the D is unclear. V was trimmed by 0 bases and J by 3 bases, leaving 8 bases between them. Per germline, CDR1 KGHSH and CDR2 LQKENI. The length of the CDR3 is 14 residues. CDR3 in DNA: TGTGCCAGCTCACCACCATCCAAAAAAGAGACCCAGTACTTC. Protein: CASSPPSKKETQYF.

The chain links TRBV5-1 to TRBJ2-7; a weak D match, TRBD1 (6 bases). Per the germline V gene, CDR1 is SGHRS and CDR2 is YFSETQ. The ends were cut back, 4 bases at V and 2 bases at J, with 13 bases in the middle. The CDR3 is made up of 14 amino acids. The CDR3 nucleotides read TGCGCCAGCAGCCTACAGACAGGAACCTACGAGCAGTACTTC. Its protein is CASSLQTGTYEQYF.

The V and J genes are TRBV5-1 and TRBJ2-1, with a tentative D call TRBD2 (5 bases). Germline CDR1 SGHRS, CDR2 YFSETQ. The V gene lost 0 bases and the J gene lost 10 bases, with 14 bases spanning the gap. The CDR3 runs to 14 residues. Here the CDR3 DNA reads TGCGCCAGCAGCTTGGCCATCGGAGGTCGAGAGCAGTTCTTC. Protein sequence: CASSLAIGGREQFF.

Turning to this clone: At the DNA level, this CDR3 is encoded by other sequences in the same sample as well. The genes are TRBV5-1 and TRBJ1-4; D perhaps matches TRBD1 (5 bases). This CDR3 region has 12 residues. Germline V gene data show CDR1 as SGHRS and CDR2 as YFSETQ. V was trimmed by 7 bases and J by 4 bases, leaving 8 bases between them. The CDR3 loop reads CASSQGNEKLFF. In nucleotides, the CDR3 is TGCGCCAGCTCCCAGGGTAATGAAAAACTGTTTTTT.

The chain recombines TRBV10-1 with TRBJ2-5; TRBD2 agrees at 7 bases. The end of the DNA fits TRBJ2-7 better, so the J call may be wrong. CDR1 is WNHNN, CDR2 SYGVQD, per germline (reference sequence). The CDR3 extends over 14 amino acids. CDR3 residues: CASSETSATYEQYF. The CDR3 DNA reads as TGCGCCAGCAGTGAAACTAGCGCGACCTACGAGCAGTACTTC.

The rearrangement joins TRBV14 to TRBJ1-1, with unresolved D. Deletions cut 0 bases from V and 7 bases from J, with 9 bases between. The CDR3 runs to 13 residues. The germline gives CDR1 SGHDN, CDR2 FVKESK. CDR3 sequence: CASSQDTVHEAFF. The CDR3 DNA sequence: TGTGCCAGCAGCCAAGACACGGTTCATGAAGCTTTCTTT. The full variable domain, completed using reference TRBV14 and TRBJ1-1, is EAGVTQFPSHSVIEKGQTVTLRCDPISGHDNLYWYRRVMGKEIKFLLHFVKESKQDESGMPNNRFLAERTGGTYSTLKVQPAELEDSGVYFCASSQDTVHEAFFGQGTRLTVV.

This clone was recorded a few times. The CDR3 region is CASSDGLAGGSQYF. DNA for the CDR3: TGTGCCAGCAGTGATGGACTAGCGGGGGGGAGTCAGTACTTC. J is TRBJ2-4 and V is TRBV28, with TRBD2 matching 15 bases. The CDR3 loop spans 14 amino acids. Trimming cost V 5 bases and J 12 bases; bases outside gene matches: 5. Germline loops: CDR1 MDHEN, CDR2 SYDVKM.

This clone has just one count. The chain employs TRBV6-1 and TRBJ2-1; TRBD1 is a possible D gene (6 bases). Trimming shortened V by 6 bases and J by 3 bases, and 12 bases separated the two germline ends. CDR3 length: 14 residues. From germline, CDR1 is MNHNS and CDR2 SASEGT. The CDR3, as DNA: TGTGCCAGCAGCCAGGGGCAGAGCTACAATGAGCAGTTCTTC. It is translated as CASSQGQSYNEQFF.

The CDR3 DNA is TGTGCCAGCAGTGTGACTAGCGGGGTTTACAATGAGCAGTTCTTC. Its translation: CASSVTSGVYNEQFF. This chain uses TRBV6-5 with TRBJ2-1, with 11 positions matching TRBD2. The V gene end was trimmed by 5 bases and the J gene end by 4 bases; junction bases not matched to a gene: 4. The CDR3 contains 15 residues. Germline CDR1 reads MNHEY; CDR2 reads SVGAGI.

The genes are TRBV28 and TRBJ2-3; maybe TRBD2 (6 bases). V shed 3 bases and J shed 2 bases, with 12 bases lying between them. The germline V gene encodes CDR1 MDHEN and CDR2 SYDVKM. This CDR3 region has 15 residues. In DNA, the CDR3 is TGTGCCAGCAGTTTCTCCAGCGGGCCCACAGATACGCAGTATTTT. Protein product: CASSFSSGPTDTQYF.

V usage is TRBV28 and J usage is TRBJ2-5; a possible D gene is TRBD2 (6 bases). The CDR3 spans 11 residues. V was trimmed by 7 bases and J by 9 bases, leaving 12 bases between them. CDR1 is MDHEN and CDR2 is SYDVKM in the germline V gene. CDR3 nucleotide sequence: TGTGCCAGCAAGACCACGGGGGCCCAGTACTTC. Its translation: CASKTTGAQYF.

The DNA of the CDR3 is TGTGCCTGGAGTGTTGTTGGGGCTAGCACAGATACGCAGTATTTT. Translating gives CAWSVVGASTDTQYF. This sequence joins TRBV30 and TRBJ2-3; maybe TRBD1 (5 bases). Germline V gene sequence: CDR1 GTSNPN, CDR2 SVGIG (reference sequence). Trimming left V 0 bases short and J 0 bases short, with 10 bases between. The CDR3 runs to 15 residues.

This clone was detected only once. The CDR3 reads CASSLDQGAQPQHF. DNA for the CDR3: TGCGCCAGCAGCTTGGATCAGGGGGCTCAGCCCCAGCATTTT. The chain carries TRBV5-1 and TRBJ1-5, with 8 bases aligning to TRBD1. The V gene end was trimmed by 0 bases and the J gene end by 6 bases; junction bases not matched to a gene: 2. The CDR3 spans 14 residues. Germline V gene sequence: CDR1 SGHRS, CDR2 YFSETQ.